This record looks at one T cell receptor (beta chain) sequence and its context. Its antigen remains unknown. With V trimmed by 1 base and J by 6 bases, 9 bases remained unmatched. The CDR3 is 17 residues long. CDR1 MGHRA and CDR2 YSYEKL come from the germline V gene. Measured with immunoSEQ multiplex PCR; TCRdb has only the in-frame clones, and not every one. The sample contains 100,000 to 150,000 clones, about nine tenths of which appear only once. These data are taken from a study of T cell responses to AZD1222 COVID-19 vaccine. Findings and limits, study-wide: Possibly, clonal diversity was underestimated; donors were largely white British and included more females. Spike-specific TCR breadth and depth rose after two AZD1222 doses.

The V gene is TRBV4-1, the J gene TRBJ2-3; 11 bases align to TRBD2. The sample was peripheral blood, taken on day 0 of AZD1222 vaccination. This clonotype was obtained from an adult in good health. The CDR3 is CASSQAVSGGARDTQYF. CDR3 bases: TGCGCCAGCAGCCAAGCGGTTAGCGGGGGGGCCCGGGATACGCAGTATTTT.